This record concerns one TCR beta chain sequence. The sample holds many counts of this clonotype. Its antigen target is currently unknown. The input lacks base qualities; no much larger clone sits a single base away. Ficoll-Paque density gradient centrifugation was the method used to isolate PBMCs. Sequencing took place on an Illumina NovaSeq 6000. TCRalpha and TCRbeta cDNA libraries were constructed by 5'RACE with constant-segment primers, with sample barcodes and unique molecular identifiers being introduced. RNA was extracted from every sample with Trizol reagent. The libraries were amplified in two PCR steps, and the second step added a second sample barcode and Illumina TruSeq adapters. Libraries were sequenced on an Illumina NovaSeq with 2 x 150 bp paired-end reads. The study's processing was this. Reads were demultiplexed and collapsed into UMI-guided consensus sequences with migec v1.2.7. Using mixcr v2.1.11, the UMI consensuses were aligned to TRA and TRB V and J templates and assembled into clonotypes. A clonotype was counted as expanded or contracted only when both edgeR and NoisET called the clonotype significant, with the noise models trained on biological replicates. For edgeR calls, the cutoffs were a false discovery rate-adjusted p below 0.01 and a log2 fold-change threshold of 1. As an exploratory analysis of dynamics, max-normalized trajectories of the 1000 most abundant clonotypes were examined by PCA with hierarchical clustering. Separately sequenced CD4+ and CD8+ repertoires were used to assign a CD4 or CD8 phenotype to each responding clone. Using fastp at Q25 and MiXCR, TCRdb reprocessed the public reads and kept productive beta chains. Rows are combined by CDR3 protein, so each entry shows the most common genes and DNA. It is TCRdb's table, rather than the study itself, that gives the V and J calls and clone size. Counted in this sample were around 300,000 distinct CDR3 sequences; under 8.5% of them appeared once. About 20% of the sample lies in the top ten.

These data originate in a study of T-cell memory formation after mild COVID-19 (dated by TCRdb to the early 2020s). At the level of the whole study: TCR sequence clusters from the two donors were largely donor specific. T-cell clones expanding and contracting after mild COVID-19 in a couple of donors were tracked by longitudinal TCRalpha and TCRbeta repertoire sequencing. The cohort was made up of two young adult volunteers, one female and one male, who were previously healthy. General conclusions and limits of the study: The second-wave clones that peaked on day 37 were not confirmed to be SARS-CoV-2 specific. Only a couple of mild cases were covered in the study, and larger cohorts including severe cases with pre-infection samples were considered necessary. Contracting CD4+ clones were found mainly in CM and EM memory subsets, while CD8+ clones were enriched in EMRA. Clones that contracted from day 15 to 85 showed balanced CD4/CD8 phenotypes, whereas a second wave of clones that expanded from day 15 to 37 leaned towards CD4+. The detection of some responding clones in pre-infection memory suggests that pre-existing cross-reactive memory T cells joined the SARS-CoV-2 response.

Its CDR3 holds 13 amino acids, cysteine through phenylalanine. Only the CDR3 part of the read is kept: 39 bases, read in frame from the first base. V is shortened by 7 bases, J by 4 bases, and the region joining them spans 11 bases. This receptor was obtained from a man aged 18-30 years who had mild COVID-19 (a few samples of this study predate the infection). The sample titles of this study are shuffled in the database, so cell type and time point are left out; the donor was told from shared clones. This receptor chain uses TRBV12-3 or TRBV12-4 and TRBJ1-5; a tentative D match to TRBD1 spans 5 bases. Sequencing was performed on PBMCs or a T cell subset sorted from them (not recorded which). The encoded CDR3 is CASTLTGNQPQHF. The DNA reads as follows: TGTGCCAGCACCCTAACAGGAAATCAGCCCCAGCATTTT.